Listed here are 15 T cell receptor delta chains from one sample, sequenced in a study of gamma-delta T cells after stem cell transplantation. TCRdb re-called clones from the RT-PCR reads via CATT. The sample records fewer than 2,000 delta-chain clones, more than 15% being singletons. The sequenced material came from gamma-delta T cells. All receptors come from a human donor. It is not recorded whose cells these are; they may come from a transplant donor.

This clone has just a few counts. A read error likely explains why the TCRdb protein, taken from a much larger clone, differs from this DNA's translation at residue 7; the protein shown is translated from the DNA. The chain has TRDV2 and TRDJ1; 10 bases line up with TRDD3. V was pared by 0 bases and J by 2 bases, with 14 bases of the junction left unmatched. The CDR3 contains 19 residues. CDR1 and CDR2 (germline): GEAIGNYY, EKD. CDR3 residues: CACDTVVSEGDTRTDKLIF. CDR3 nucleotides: TGTGCCTGTGACACCGTGGTTTCCGAGGGGGATACGAGAACCGATAAACTCATCTTT.

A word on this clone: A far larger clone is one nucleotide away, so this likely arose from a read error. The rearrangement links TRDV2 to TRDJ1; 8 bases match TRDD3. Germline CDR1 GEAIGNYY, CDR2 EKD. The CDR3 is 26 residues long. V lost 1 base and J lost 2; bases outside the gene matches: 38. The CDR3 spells CACDTVKSAWPKSPGILDSPTDKLIF. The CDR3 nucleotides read TGTGCCTGTGACACGGTAAAATCGGCCTGGCCTAAATCTCCGGGGATACTGGATAGTCCTACCGATAAACTCATCTTT.

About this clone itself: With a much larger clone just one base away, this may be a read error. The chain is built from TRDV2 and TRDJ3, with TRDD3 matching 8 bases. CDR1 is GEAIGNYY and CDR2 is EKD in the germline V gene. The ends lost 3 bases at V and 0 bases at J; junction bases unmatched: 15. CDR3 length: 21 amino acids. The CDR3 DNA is TGTGCCTGTGACCCCGCCGGGAGGGGATACTCGCGCTCCTGGGACACCCGACAGATGTTTTTC. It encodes CACDPAGRGYSRSWDTRQMFF.

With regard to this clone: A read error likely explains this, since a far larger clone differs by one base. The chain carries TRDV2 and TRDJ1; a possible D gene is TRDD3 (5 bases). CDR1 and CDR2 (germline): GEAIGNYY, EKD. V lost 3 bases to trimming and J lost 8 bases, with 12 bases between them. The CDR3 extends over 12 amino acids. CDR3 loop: CACDRGAFKLIF. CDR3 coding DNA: TGTGCCTGTGACCGGGGGGCTTTCAAACTCATCTTT.

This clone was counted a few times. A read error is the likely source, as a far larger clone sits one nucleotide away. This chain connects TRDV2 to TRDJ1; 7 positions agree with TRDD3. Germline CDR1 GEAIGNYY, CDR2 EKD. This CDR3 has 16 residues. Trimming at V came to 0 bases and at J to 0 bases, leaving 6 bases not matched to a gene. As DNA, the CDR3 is TGTGCCTGTGACACCATGGGGGACCGGTACACCGATAAACTCATCTTT. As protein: CACDTMGDRYTDKLIF.

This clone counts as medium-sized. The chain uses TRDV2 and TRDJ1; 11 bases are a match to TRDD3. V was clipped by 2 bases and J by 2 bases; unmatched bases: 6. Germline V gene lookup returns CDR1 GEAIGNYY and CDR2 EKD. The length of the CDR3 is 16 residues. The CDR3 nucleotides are TGTGCCTGTGACAACCTACTGGGGGATAGAACCGATAAACTCATCTTT. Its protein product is CACDNLLGDRTDKLIF.

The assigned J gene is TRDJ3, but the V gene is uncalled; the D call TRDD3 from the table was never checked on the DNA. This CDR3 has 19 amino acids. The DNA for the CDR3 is TGTGCCACCGCCCCACTGGGGGATCCGAGCTCCTGGGACACCCGACAGATGTTTTTC. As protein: CATAPLGDPSSWDTRQMFF.

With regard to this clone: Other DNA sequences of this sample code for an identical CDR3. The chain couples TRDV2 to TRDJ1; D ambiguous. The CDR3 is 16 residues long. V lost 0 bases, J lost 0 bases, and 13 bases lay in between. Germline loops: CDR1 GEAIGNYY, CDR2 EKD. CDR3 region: CACDTLAASDTDKLIF. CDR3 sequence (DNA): TGTGCCTGTGACACCCTAGCTGCGTCGGACACCGATAAACTCATCTTT.

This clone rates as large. Here the CDR3 DNA reads TGTGCCTGTGACAATTTACTGGGGGCCGAATTCACCGATAAACTCATCTTT. This translates into CACDNLLGAEFTDKLIF. V is TRDV2 and J is TRDJ1, with 8 bases matching TRDD3. Trimming cost V 2 bases and J 1 base; bases outside gene matches: 11. Germline V CDR1 and CDR2: GEAIGNYY, EKD. The CDR3 totals 17 residues.

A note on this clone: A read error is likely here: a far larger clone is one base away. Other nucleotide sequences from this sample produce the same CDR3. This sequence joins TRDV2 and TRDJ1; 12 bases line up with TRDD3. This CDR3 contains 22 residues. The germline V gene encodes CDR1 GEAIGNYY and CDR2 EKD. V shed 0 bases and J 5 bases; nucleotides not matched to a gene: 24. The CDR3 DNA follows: TGTGCCTGTGACACCGTCTCCTACAGTGGCTTCGGTACTGGGGGATACTGGGATAAACTCATCTTT. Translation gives CACDTVSYSGFGTGGYWDKLIF.

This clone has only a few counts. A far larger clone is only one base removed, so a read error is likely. The chain's CDR3 is CAYDTLDGGQDKLIF. Written as DNA, the CDR3 is TGTGCCTATGACACCCTGGATGGGGGACAAGATAAACTCATCTTT. This sequence joins TRDV2 and TRDJ1; 7 nucleotides match TRDD3. This CDR3 region has 15 residues. Germline assignment: CDR1 GEAIGNYY and CDR2 EKD.

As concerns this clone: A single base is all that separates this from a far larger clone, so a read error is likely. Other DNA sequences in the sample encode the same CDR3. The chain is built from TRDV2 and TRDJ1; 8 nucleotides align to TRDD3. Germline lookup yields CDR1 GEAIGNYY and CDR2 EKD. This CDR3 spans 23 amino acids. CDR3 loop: CACDTVPASSYWGLLNNTDKLIF. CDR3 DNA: TGTGCCTGTGACACCGTCCCTGCCTCTTCGTACTGGGGGCTCCTCAACAACACTGATAAACTCATCTTT.

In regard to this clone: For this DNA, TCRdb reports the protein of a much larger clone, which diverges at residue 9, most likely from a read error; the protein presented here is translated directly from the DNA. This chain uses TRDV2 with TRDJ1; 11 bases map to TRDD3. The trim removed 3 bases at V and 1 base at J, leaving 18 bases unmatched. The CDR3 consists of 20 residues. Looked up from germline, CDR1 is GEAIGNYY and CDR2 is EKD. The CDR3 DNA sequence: TGTGCCTGTGACTTGATGTCGGCGGAGCTGGGGGATACATCCACCGATAAACTCATCTTT. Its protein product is CACDLMSAELGDTSTDKLIF.

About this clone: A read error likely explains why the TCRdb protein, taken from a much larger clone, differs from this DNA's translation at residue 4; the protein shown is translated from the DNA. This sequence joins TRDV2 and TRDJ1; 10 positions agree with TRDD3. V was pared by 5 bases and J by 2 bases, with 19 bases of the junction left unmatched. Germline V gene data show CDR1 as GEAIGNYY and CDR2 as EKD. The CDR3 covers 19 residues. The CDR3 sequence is CACGRLAPPALGDTDKLIF. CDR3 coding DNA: TGTGCCTGTGGCAGGCTTGCCCCGCCTGCACTGGGGGATACCGATAAACTCATCTTT.

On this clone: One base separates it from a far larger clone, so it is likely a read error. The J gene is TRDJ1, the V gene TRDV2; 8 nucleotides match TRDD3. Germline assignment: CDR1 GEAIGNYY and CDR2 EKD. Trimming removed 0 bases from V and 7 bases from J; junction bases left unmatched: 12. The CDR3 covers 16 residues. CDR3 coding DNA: TGTGCCTGTGACACCGTGGGACGGGGGGATAACGGTAAACTCATCTTT. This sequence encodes CACDTVGRGDNGKLIF.